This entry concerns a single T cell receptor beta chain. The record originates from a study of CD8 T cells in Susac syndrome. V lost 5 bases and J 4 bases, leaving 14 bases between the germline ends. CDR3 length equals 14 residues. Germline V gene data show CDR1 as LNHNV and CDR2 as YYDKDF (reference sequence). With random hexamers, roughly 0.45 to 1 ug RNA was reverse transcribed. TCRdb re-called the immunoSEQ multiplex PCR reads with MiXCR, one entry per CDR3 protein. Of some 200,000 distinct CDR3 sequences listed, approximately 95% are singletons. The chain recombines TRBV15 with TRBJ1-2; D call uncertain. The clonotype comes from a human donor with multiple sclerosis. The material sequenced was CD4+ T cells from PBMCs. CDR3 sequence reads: CATSRAGKGYGYTF. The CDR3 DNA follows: TGTGCCACCAGCCGGGCGGGGAAAGGCTATGGCTACACCTTC.